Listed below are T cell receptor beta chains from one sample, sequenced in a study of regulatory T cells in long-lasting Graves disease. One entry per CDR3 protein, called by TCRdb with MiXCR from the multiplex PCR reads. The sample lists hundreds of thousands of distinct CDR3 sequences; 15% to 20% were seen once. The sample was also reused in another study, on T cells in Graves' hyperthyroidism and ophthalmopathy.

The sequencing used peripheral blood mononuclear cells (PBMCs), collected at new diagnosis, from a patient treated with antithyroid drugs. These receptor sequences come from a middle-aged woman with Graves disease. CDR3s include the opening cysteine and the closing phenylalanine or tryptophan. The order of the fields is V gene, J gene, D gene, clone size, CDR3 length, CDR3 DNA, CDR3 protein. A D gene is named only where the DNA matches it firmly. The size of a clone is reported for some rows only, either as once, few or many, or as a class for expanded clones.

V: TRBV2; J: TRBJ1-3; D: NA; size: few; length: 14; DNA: TGTGCCAGCAGGCAATCAGGGTCTGGAAACACCATATATTTT; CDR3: CASRQSGSGNTIYF
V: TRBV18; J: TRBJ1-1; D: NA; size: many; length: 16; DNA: TGTGCCAGCTCACCCACTCTGTCCAGCGGGGACACTGAAGCTTTCTTT; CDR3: CASSPTLSSGDTEAFF
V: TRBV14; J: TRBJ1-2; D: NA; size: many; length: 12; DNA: TGTGCCAGCAGCCAAGACTGGTATGGCTACACCTTC; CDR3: CASSQDWYGYTF
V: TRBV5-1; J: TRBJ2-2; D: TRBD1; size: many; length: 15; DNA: TGCGCCAGCAACGTACAGGGGTACAACACCGGGGAGCTGTTTTTT; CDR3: CASNVQGYNTGELFF
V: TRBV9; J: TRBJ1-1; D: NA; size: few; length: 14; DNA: TGTGCCAGCAGCGTAGAACCTCTGGGAACTGAAGCTTTCTTT; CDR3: CASSVEPLGTEAFF
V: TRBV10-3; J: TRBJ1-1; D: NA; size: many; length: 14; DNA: TGTGCCAGCGAGGGCGACCGCCGGAACACTGAAGCTTTCTTT; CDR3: CASEGDRRNTEAFF
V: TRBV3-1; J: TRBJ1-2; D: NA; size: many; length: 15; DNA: TGTGCCAGCAGCCAAGTAGCAGGGATGGACCGTGGCTACACCTTC; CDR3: CASSQVAGMDRGYTF
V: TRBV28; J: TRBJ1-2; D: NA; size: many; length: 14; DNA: TGTGCCAGCACTCAGGAACGGGTTCGCTATGGCTACACCTTC; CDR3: CASTQERVRYGYTF
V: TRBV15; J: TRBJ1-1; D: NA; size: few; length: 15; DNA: TGTGCCACCAGCAGAGAAGAAGCAGAGGACACTGAAGCTTTCTTT; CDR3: CATSREEAEDTEAFF
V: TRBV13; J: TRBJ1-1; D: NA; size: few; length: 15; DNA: TGTGCCAGCAGCTTAAGGGCAGGGTTGGACACTGAAGCTTTCTTT; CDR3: CASSLRAGLDTEAFF
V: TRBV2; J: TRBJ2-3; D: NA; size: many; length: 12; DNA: TGTGCCAGCAGTGCGGCGGAAGATACGCAGTATTTT; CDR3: CASSAAEDTQYF
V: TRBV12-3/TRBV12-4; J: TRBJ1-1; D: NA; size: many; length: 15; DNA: TGTGCCAGCTCTCGGGAGGGAATATCGAACACTGAAGCTTTCTTT; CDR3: CASSREGISNTEAFF
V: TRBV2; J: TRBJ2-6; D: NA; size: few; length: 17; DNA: TGTGCCAGCAGCTCGGGGGAGGTACTCGCTGGGGCCAACGTCCTGACTTTC; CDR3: CASSSGEVLAGANVLTF
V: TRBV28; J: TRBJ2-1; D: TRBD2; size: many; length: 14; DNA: TGTGCCAGCAGTTTTAGCGGGGTTCGGTATGAGCAGTTCTTC; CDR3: CASSFSGVRYEQFF
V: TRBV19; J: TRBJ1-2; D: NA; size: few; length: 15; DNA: TGTGCCAGTAGTATATCAGCAGGGACGGGCTATGGCTACACCTTC; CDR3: CASSISAGTGYGYTF
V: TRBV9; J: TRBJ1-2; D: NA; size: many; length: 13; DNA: TGTGCCAGCAGCGTAGGGGAGGACTATGGCTACACCTTC; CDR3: CASSVGEDYGYTF
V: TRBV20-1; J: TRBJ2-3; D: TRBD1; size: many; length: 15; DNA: TGCAGTGCGGAACGGACAGGGGGCTTCCCAGATACGCAGTATTTT; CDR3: CSAERTGGFPDTQYF
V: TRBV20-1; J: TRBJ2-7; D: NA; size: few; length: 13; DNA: TGCAGTGCCCGACGGCCATCTAGCTACGAGCAGTACTTC; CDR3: CSARRPSSYEQYF
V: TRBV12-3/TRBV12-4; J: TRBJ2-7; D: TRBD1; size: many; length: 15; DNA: TGTGCCAGCAGTTCCACAGGGGGTATCTCCTACGAGCAGTACTTC; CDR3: CASSSTGGISYEQYF
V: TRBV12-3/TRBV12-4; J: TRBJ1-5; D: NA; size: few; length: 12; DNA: TGTGCCAGGGGGACAAAAAAACAGCCCCAGCATTTT; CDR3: CARGTKKQPQHF
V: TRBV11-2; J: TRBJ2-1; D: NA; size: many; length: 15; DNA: TGTGCCAGCAGCTCCCGATGGGGAGAATACAATGAGCAGTTCTTC; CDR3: CASSSRWGEYNEQFF
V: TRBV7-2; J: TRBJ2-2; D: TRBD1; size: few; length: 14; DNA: TGTGCCAGCAGCTTGACAGGGGCGGGCGGGGAGCTGTTTTTT; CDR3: CASSLTGAGGELFF
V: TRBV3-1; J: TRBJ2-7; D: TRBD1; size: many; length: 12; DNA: TGTGCCAGCAGCTCCACAGGGGCGGAGCAGTACTTC; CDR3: CASSSTGAEQYF
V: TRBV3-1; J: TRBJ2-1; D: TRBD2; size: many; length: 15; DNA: TGTGCCAGCAGCCGGCGACTAGCGGGGGGAAATGAGCAGTTCTTC; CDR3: CASSRRLAGGNEQFF
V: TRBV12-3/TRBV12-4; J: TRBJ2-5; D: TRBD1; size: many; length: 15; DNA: TGTGCCAGCAGTTTAGCGACAGGGGCTAAGGAGACCCAGTACTTC; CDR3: CASSLATGAKETQYF
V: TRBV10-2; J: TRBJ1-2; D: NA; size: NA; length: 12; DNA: TGCGCCAGCAGTGAGACTTACTATGGCTACACCTTC; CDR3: CASSETYYGYTF